The 6 T cell receptor beta chains presented below share a single source sample, sequenced in a study of T cell clones after liver transplantation (dated by TCRdb to about 2019). Preparation of the library involved the immunoSEQ multiplex PCR assay. The immuneACCESS repertoire file appears here via TCRdb, limited to in-frame rearrangements. These files lack a portion of the clones; in checked studies, under half of the deficit traces to unresolved V genes, and the cause of the others is not known. For this sample the table gives 65,000 to 95,000 clones, of which 80% were detected only once. About 0.63% of the sample lies in the top ten. What this sample's time point label stands for: pre-transplant. This material consisted of CD4+ T cells from blood, taken before liver transplant. The source is a human donor who received a liver transplant.

V is TRBV2 and J is TRBJ2-7, with 8 nucleotides matching TRBD1. The CDR3 covers 15 residues. With 8 bases clipped from V and 0 bases from J, the junction kept 9 bases outside the gene matches. The germline CDR1 and CDR2 sequences are SNHLY and FYNNEI. The DNA for the CDR3 is TGTGCCAGCGGAGACAGGGGCCAAAGCTCCTACGAGCAGTACTTC. Its translation: CASGDRGQSSYEQYF.

Written as DNA, the CDR3 is TGTGCCAGCAGTCATGACAGAGGGGAGACCCAGTACTTC. Translating it yields CASSHDRGETQYF. The chain links TRBV7-8 to TRBJ2-5, with D perhaps being TRBD1 or TRBD2 (5 bases each). This CDR3 spans 13 amino acids. Germline loops: CDR1 SGHVS, CDR2 FQNEAQ. Trimming removed 6 bases at V and 5 bases at J, with 13 bases between.

The rearrangement uses TRBV10-2 and TRBJ1-2; unclear D gene. CDR1 and CDR2 (germline): WSHSY, SAAADI. CDR3 length equals 15 residues. V lost 0 bases and J lost 7, with 15 bases in between. The CDR3 DNA is TGCGCCAGCAGTGAGTCCATCATCGGGGTTGGTGGCTACACCTTC. Translation: CASSESIIGVGGYTF.

The V gene is TRBV5-5, the J gene TRBJ1-1; D unresolved. The CDR3 length is 13 residues. Germline values: CDR1 SGHKS, CDR2 YYEKEE (reference sequence). V lost 3 bases to trimming and J lost 1 base, with 7 bases between them. CDR3 in DNA: TGTGCCAGCAGCTATGGTCCGAACACTGAAGCTTTCTTT. Translating it yields CASSYGPNTEAFF. Filled out from reference TRBV5-5 and TRBJ1-1, the complete variable domain reads DAGVTQSPTHLIKTRGQQVTLRCSPISGHKSVSWYQQVLGQGPQFIFQYYEKEERGRGNFPDRFSARQFPNYSSELNVNALLLGDSALYLCASSYGPNTEAFFGQGTRLTVV.

V is TRBV7-3 and J is TRBJ2-2; 8 nucleotides line up with TRBD2. V was pared by 3 bases and J by 0 bases, with 0 bases of the junction left unmatched. This CDR3 is built from 15 residues. Germline lookup yields CDR1 SGHTA and CDR2 FQGTGA. As DNA, the CDR3 is TGTGCCAGCAGCTTGGGACTAGCGAACACCGGGGAGCTGTTTTTT. Protein product: CASSLGLANTGELFF.

The rearrangement links TRBV5-1 to TRBJ2-5, with 7 bases fitting TRBD1. CDR1 is SGHRS and CDR2 is YFSETQ in the germline V gene. The CDR3 loop spans 15 amino acids. After removal of 4 bases from V and 0 bases from J, the junction contained 6 bases not matched to a gene. This CDR3 reads CASSLRDRHQETQYF. CDR3 coding DNA: TGCGCCAGCAGCCTCCGGGACAGACACCAAGAGACCCAGTACTTC.